This is a list of T cell receptor beta chains from one sample in a study of blood T cell repertoires in COVID-19. The protocol was immunoSEQ multiplex PCR, while the TCRdb copy is restricted to in-frame clones and leaves out a portion. The sample includes 150,000 to 200,000 clones, approximately 83% of them seen just once. Sequencing used PBMCs or T cells enriched from blood (not recorded which). These receptors originate from a woman aged 55-70 years who had recovered from COVID-19. CDR3s include the opening cysteine and the closing phenylalanine or tryptophan. Fields, in order: clone size, V gene, J gene, D gene, CDR3 DNA, CDR3 protein. A D gene is named only where the DNA matches it firmly. Only part of the rows carry a size: once, few, many, or a class if the clone is expanded.

size: once; V: TRBV19; J: TRBJ2-1; D: TRBD2; DNA: TGTGCCAGTAGTATCGGTGATAGCGGGTACAATGAGCAGTTCTTC; CDR3: CASSIGDSGYNEQFF
size: .; V: TRBV3-1/TRBV3-2; J: TRBJ2-6; D: .; DNA: TGTGCCAGCAGCCAATGGGGGCCTGCTGGGGCCAACGTCCTGACTTTC; CDR3: CASSQWGPAGANVLTF
size: .; V: TRBV7-9; J: TRBJ1-2; D: TRBD1; DNA: TGTGCCAGCAGCCATAACAGGGGCCCTTTTCGCTACACCTTC; CDR3: CASSHNRGPFRYTF
size: .; V: TRBV2; J: TRBJ2-1; D: .; DNA: TGTGCCAGCAGTGGCGAGCGGGTCTACAATGAGCAGTTCTTC; CDR3: CASSGERVYNEQFF
size: many; V: TRBV3-1/TRBV3-2; J: TRBJ1-6; D: .; DNA: TGTGCCAGCAGCCAAGGGGGCATTGAGGATTCACCCCTCCACTTT; CDR3: CASSQGGIEDSPLHF
size: few; V: TRBV7-9; J: TRBJ1-4; D: TRBD1; DNA: TGTGCCAGCAGCTCCTCCGGGACAGGGCCGGAAAAACTGTTTTTT; CDR3: CASSSSGTGPEKLFF
size: .; V: TRBV11-2; J: TRBJ1-3; D: .; DNA: TGTGCCAGCAGCCCCGGGGGATCTGGAAACACCATATATTTT; CDR3: CASSPGGSGNTIYF
size: .; V: TRBV9; J: TRBJ1-1; D: .; DNA: TGTGCCAGCAGCGGGACTGGACAGCTCACTGAAGCTTTCTTT; CDR3: CASSGTGQLTEAFF
size: .; V: TRBV5-1; J: TRBJ2-1; D: TRBD2; DNA: TGCGCCAGCAGTCCTAGCGGGAGGGCCGGAGGAGTTGAGCAGTTCTTC; CDR3: CASSPSGRAGGVEQFF
size: .; V: TRBV28; J: TRBJ1-2; D: TRBD1; DNA: TGTGCCAGCAGTTCAACAGGGGCAAGCTATGGCTACACCTTC; CDR3: CASSSTGASYGYTF
size: .; V: TRBV3-1/TRBV3-2; J: TRBJ2-1; D: .; DNA: TGTGCCAGCACCTTAGGAGGGAAATTCGGCAATGAGCAGTTCTTC; CDR3: CASTLGGKFGNEQFF
size: .; V: TRBV3-1/TRBV3-2; J: TRBJ2-5; D: .; DNA: TGTGCCAGCAGGGCCTCTTACAGGATACAAGAGACCCAGTACTTC; CDR3: CASRASYRIQETQYF
size: .; V: TRBV29-1; J: TRBJ1-1; D: TRBD1; DNA: TGCAGCGTTCCAAACATGGGACAGGGGATTTCTACTGAAGCTTTCTTT; CDR3: CSVPNMGQGISTEAFF
size: .; V: TRBV7-8; J: TRBJ1-2; D: .; DNA: TGTGCCAGCAGCTTAGCATCGGGGGTAGGCTACACCTTC; CDR3: CASSLASGVGYTF
size: once; V: TRBV2; J: TRBJ2-1; D: .; DNA: TGTGCCAGCAGTGCACTCGATGAGCAGTTCTTC; CDR3: CASSALDEQFF
size: once; V: TRBV7-3; J: TRBJ2-1; D: TRBD2; DNA: TGTGCCAGCAGCATTAGCGGGGGGGCTTACAATGAGCAGTTCTTC; CDR3: CASSISGGAYNEQFF
size: .; V: TRBV30; J: TRBJ1-2; D: TRBD1; DNA: TGTGCCTGGAGTGTGGGACAGGGCGTTGGCTACACCTTC; CDR3: CAWSVGQGVGYTF
size: .; V: TRBV28; J: TRBJ2-1; D: TRBD2; DNA: TGTGCCAGCAGTCCCCCGGGACTACCTCTCTTCTTC; CDR3: CASSPPGLPLFF
size: .; V: TRBV15; J: TRBJ2-7; D: TRBD1; DNA: TGTGCCACCAGCAGAGATTGGGGACAGGGAGGTGGGGGCTACGAGCAGTACTTC; CDR3: CATSRDWGQGGGGYEQYF
size: .; V: TRBV19; J: TRBJ2-1; D: TRBD2; DNA: TGTGCCAGTAGTATTGGTGGGAGGGCCGGATTGAACAATGAGCAGTTCTTC; CDR3: CASSIGGRAGLNNEQFF
size: .; V: TRBV12-3/TRBV12-4; J: TRBJ1-6; D: .; DNA: TGTGCCAGCAGTCGGACTCATTCACCCCTCCACTTT; CDR3: CASSRTHSPLHF
size: .; V: TRBV20-1; J: TRBJ2-7; D: .; DNA: TGCAGTGCGGAGGGCTCCTACGAGCAGTACTTC; CDR3: CSAEGSYEQYF
size: once; V: TRBV18; J: TRBJ2-7; D: .; DNA: TGTGCCAGCTCACCCCGGACACACGCCTACGAGCAGTACTTC; CDR3: CASSPRTHAYEQYF
size: .; V: TRBV5-1; J: TRBJ1-1; D: .; DNA: TGCGCCAGCAGCTTCAAGGACCCGGGGGACACTGAAGCTTTCTTT; CDR3: CASSFKDPGDTEAFF
size: .; V: TRBV18; J: TRBJ2-7; D: .; DNA: TGTGCCAGCTCGGTAACTAGTCTCTCCTACGAGCAGTACTTC; CDR3: CASSVTSLSYEQYF
size: .; V: TRBV2; J: TRBJ1-2; D: .; DNA: TGTGCCAGCAGTCGTGGCGGAAACTATGGCTACACCTTC; CDR3: CASSRGGNYGYTF
size: .; V: TRBV5-5; J: TRBJ1-2; D: .; DNA: TGTGCCAGCAGCTTGGAACAACGATATGGCTACACCTTC; CDR3: CASSLEQRYGYTF
size: .; V: TRBV11-1; J: TRBJ1-1; D: .; DNA: TGTGCCAGCAGCTTATTAGGAGGTTTCACTGAAGCTTTCTTT; CDR3: CASSLLGGFTEAFF
size: .; V: TRBV11-1; J: TRBJ2-3; D: .; DNA: TGTGCCAGCAGCCCCCGGGGGGCGACGGGTGATACGCAGTATTTT; CDR3: CASSPRGATGDTQYF
size: .; V: TRBV2; J: TRBJ1-4; D: .; DNA: TGTGCCAGCAACAGGCTGAATGAAAAACTGTTTTTT; CDR3: CASNRLNEKLFF
size: .; V: TRBV29-1; J: TRBJ2-1; D: .; DNA: TGCAGCGTTGAAGAAGGGGTGGGTTACAATGAGCAGTTCTTC; CDR3: CSVEEGVGYNEQFF
size: .; V: TRBV2; J: TRBJ1-6; D: TRBD1; DNA: TGTGCCAGCAGTGATTTCAGGGGGAATTCACCCCTCCACTTT; CDR3: CASSDFRGNSPLHF
size: .; V: TRBV10-2; J: TRBJ2-7; D: .; DNA: TGCGCCAGCAGTGAAGGGGCTGCCTACGAGCAGTACTTC; CDR3: CASSEGAAYEQYF
size: .; V: TRBV11-2; J: TRBJ2-7; D: .; DNA: TGTGCCAGCAGCTTAGACTGGGGGCTGTACGAGCAGTACTTC; CDR3: CASSLDWGLYEQYF
size: .; V: TRBV2; J: TRBJ1-2; D: .; DNA: TGTGCCAGCAGGTGGGGGGGCCGGTCAGGGGAGGCCTATGGCTACACCTTC; CDR3: CASRWGGRSGEAYGYTF
size: .; V: TRBV5-1; J: TRBJ2-7; D: TRBD1; DNA: TGCGCCAGCAGCAACAGGGGCTTTATCTACGAGCAGTACTTC; CDR3: CASSNRGFIYEQYF
size: .; V: TRBV6-1; J: TRBJ1-2; D: .; DNA: TGTGCCAGCAGTGGGGTTTTGGCCCGAGCAGGCTATGGCTACACCTTC; CDR3: CASSGVLARAGYGYTF